The 3 T cell receptor beta chains below all came from one sample that was sequenced in a study of CD8 T cells in ankylosing spondylitis. TCRdb re-analysed the 5' RACE reads in MiXCR, keeping a single row per CDR3 protein. The data show about 130,000 distinct CDR3 sequences, approximately 10% seen once. Input material: blood, either unsorted or a sorted T cell fraction (not recorded which). Receptors were obtained from a male donor with ankylosing spondylitis or in good health (not recorded which).

This clonotype appeared a few times. This chain joins TRBV3-1 and TRBJ2-5, with D possibly being TRBD1 or TRBD2 (5 bases each). Germline values: CDR1 LGHDT, CDR2 YNNKEL (reference sequence). Trimming removed 4 bases at V and 1 base at J, with 19 bases between. The CDR3 contains 17 residues. This chain's CDR3 is CASSPGLGGEAQETQYF. Written as DNA, the CDR3 is TGTGCCAGCAGCCCCGGTCTTGGGGGAGAGGCCCAAGAGACCCAGTACTTC.

There are many counts of this clonotype. The chain's CDR3 is CSAKEAGAPYEQYF. The CDR3 nucleotides read TGCAGTGCCAAGGAGGCGGGAGCGCCCTACGAGCAGTACTTC. The genes are TRBV20-1 and TRBJ2-7; TRBD2 aligns across 7 bases. Germline CDR1 is DFQATT and CDR2 is SNEGSKA (reference sequence). This CDR3 spans 14 amino acids. J lost 2 bases, V lost 6 bases, and 10 bases had no gene match.

This clonotype was picked up many times. The chain has TRBV7-2 and TRBJ1-1; 9 bases line up with TRBD1. The germline V gene encodes CDR1 SGHTA and CDR2 FQGNSA. This CDR3 is 13 amino acids long. V lost 5 bases and J lost 9; bases outside the gene matches: 7. The CDR3 region is CASSTGDRVKAFF. As DNA, the CDR3 is TGTGCCAGCAGCACGGGGGACAGGGTAAAAGCTTTCTTT.